These 8 T cell receptor beta chains came from one sample sequenced in a study of coeliac disease. The protocol was immunoSEQ multiplex PCR, while the TCRdb copy is restricted to in-frame clones and leaves out a portion. The sample yields 3,000 to 3,500 clones, around two thirds seen once. Sequencing was performed on intraepithelial lymphocytes from the gut. The receptors were gathered from a man younger than 35 with celiac disease on a gluten-free diet.

The CDR3 DNA sequence: TGCGCCAGCAGCTCCTCACAGGGGGCGTACACCATATATTTT. Translated: CASSSSQGAYTIYF. The chain combines TRBV5-1 with TRBJ1-3; 9 bases align to TRBD1. Germline V lookup: CDR1 SGHRS, CDR2 YFSETQ. V trimming: 3 bases; J trimming: 8 bases; junction bases outside the gene matches: 6. The CDR3 spans 14 residues.

The J gene is TRBJ2-5, the V gene TRBV5-4; 8 positions agree with TRBD2. The CDR3 length is 15 residues. CDR1 SGHNT and CDR2 YYREEE come from the germline V gene (reference sequence). The V and J ends lost 4 bases and 7 bases, in that order; junction bases with no gene match: 12. Written as DNA, the CDR3 is TGTGCCAGCAGCCCGGGACTAGACCTGGGCGGGACCCAGTACTTC. Protein: CASSPGLDLGGTQYF.

V is TRBV7-9 and J is TRBJ1-5; D possibly corresponds to TRBD1 (5 bases). With 1 base removed from V and 7 bases from J, the gap between germline ends came to 14 bases. This CDR3 has 15 amino acids. CDR1 is SEHNR and CDR2 is FQNEAQ in the germline V gene (reference sequence). The CDR3 sequence is CASSLGRDVRQPQHF. In nucleotides, the CDR3 is TGTGCCAGCAGCTTAGGGAGGGACGTCCGGCAGCCCCAGCATTTT. The full variable domain, completed using reference TRBV7-9 and TRBJ1-5, is DTGVSQNPRHKITKRGQNVTFRCDPISEHNRLYWYRQTLGQGPEFLTYFQNEAQLEKSRLLSDRFSAERPKGSFSTLEIQRTEQGDSAMYLCASSLGRDVRQPQHFGDGTRLSIL.

The chain employs TRBV9 and TRBJ2-7; 8 nucleotides agree with TRBD1. Germline V gene data show CDR1 as SGDLS and CDR2 as YYNGEE. The ends lost 0 bases at V and 2 bases at J; junction bases unmatched: 1. The CDR3 length is 14 residues. Here the CDR3 DNA reads TGTGCCAGCAGCGTAGAACAGGGGGCCTACGAGCAGTACTTC. Its protein product is CASSVEQGAYEQYF.

The chain recombines TRBV9 with TRBJ2-6; TRBD1 matches 7 bases. Looked up from germline, CDR1 is SGDLS and CDR2 is YYNGEE. This CDR3 contains 18 residues. Trimming cost V 4 bases and J 1 base; bases outside gene matches: 11. CDR3 amino acids: CASSSRTGAPSGANVLTF. The DNA for the CDR3 is TGTGCCAGCAGCTCCCGGACAGGCGCACCATCTGGGGCCAACGTCCTGACTTTC. Full variable domain (rest looked up from reference TRBV9 and TRBJ2-6): DSGVTQTPKHLITATGQRVTLRCSPRSGDLSVYWYQQSLDQGLQFLIQYYNGEERAKGNILERFSAQQFPDLHSELNLSSLELGDSALYFCASSSRTGAPSGANVLTFGAGSRLTVL.

The rearrangement uses TRBV30 and TRBJ1-1; no clear D. CDR3 length: 14 residues. V lost 4 bases and J 5 bases, leaving 17 bases between the germline ends. Germline V CDR1 and CDR2: GTSNPN, SVGIG (reference sequence). The CDR3 DNA follows: TGTGCCTGGACTGCCGGGAATCCCTCGACTGAAGCTTTCTTT. Translation gives CAWTAGNPSTEAFF.

The CDR3 nucleotides are TGTGCCAGCAGTTCCATCGGGGACACTGAAGCTTTCTTT. This codes for CASSSIGDTEAFF. The rearrangement links TRBV6-6 to TRBJ1-1, with D unresolved. Germline CDR1 MNHNY, CDR2 SVGAGI (reference sequence). The germline V and J ends were trimmed by 4 bases and 3 bases, with 9 bases remaining between them. The CDR3 totals 13 residues.

The chain carries TRBV18 and TRBJ2-3, with TRBD2 matching over 10 bases. This CDR3 is 15 amino acids long. V shed 2 bases, J shed 4 bases, and the junction held 3 bases outside the gene matches. Germline CDR1 KGHSH, CDR2 LQKENI. The CDR3 loop reads CASSPSGGAPDTQYF. The CDR3 DNA sequence: TGTGCCAGCTCACCAAGCGGGGGGGCCCCAGATACGCAGTATTTT.